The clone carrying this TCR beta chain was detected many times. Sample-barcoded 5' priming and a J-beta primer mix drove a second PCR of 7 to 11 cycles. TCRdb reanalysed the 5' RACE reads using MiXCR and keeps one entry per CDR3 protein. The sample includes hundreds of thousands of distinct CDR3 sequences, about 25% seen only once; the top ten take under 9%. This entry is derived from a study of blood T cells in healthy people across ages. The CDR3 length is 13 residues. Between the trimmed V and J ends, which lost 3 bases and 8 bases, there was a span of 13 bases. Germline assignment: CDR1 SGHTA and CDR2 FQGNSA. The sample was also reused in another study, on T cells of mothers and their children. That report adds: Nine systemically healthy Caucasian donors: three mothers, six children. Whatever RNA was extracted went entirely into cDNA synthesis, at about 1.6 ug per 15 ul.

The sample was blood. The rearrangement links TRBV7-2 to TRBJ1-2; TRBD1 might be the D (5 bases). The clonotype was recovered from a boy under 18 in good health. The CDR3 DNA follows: TGTGCCAGCAGCTTCTCGGGGGGTACGGGCTACACCTTC. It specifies CASSFSGGTGYTF.